In this sample, the clone carrying this T cell receptor beta chain turned up once. Antigen: not known. These data are taken from a study of cytomegalovirus exposure and HLA in healthy donors. Study-level background: A prior study identified 117 million unique TCR beta sequences from roughly 170 million T cells. Clustering assigned 81% of the approximately 400 genotyped donors to the Caucasian-associated ancestry cluster.

It was with 60 Vbeta and 13 Jbeta primers that the PCR ran. The table came from immunoSEQ multiplex PCR; TCRdb's copy has only in-frame clones and leaves some out. The data show some 250,000 clones, about 86% seen once. The study, taken as a whole, reports: CMV antigen specificity of three CMV-associated chains was confirmed in vitro.

Trimming cost V 4 bases and J 3 bases; bases outside gene matches: 6. CDR3 length equals 14 residues. Germline-derived CDR1 and CDR2 are SGHRS and YFSETQ. The chain links TRBV5-1 to TRBJ1-1, with 7 bases matching TRBD1. The source material was PBMCs. This receptor was taken from a woman between 55 and 75 years old in good health and CMV-seropositive. The CDR3 reads CASSVQGPDTEAFF. CDR3 DNA sequence: TGCGCCAGCAGCGTACAGGGGCCAGACACTGAAGCTTTCTTT.